These T cell receptor beta chains were read from a single sample in a study of cytomegalovirus exposure and HLA in healthy donors. TCRdb's copy holds only in-frame clones and misses some; the assay was immunoSEQ multiplex PCR. The data hold 210,000 or so clones, with over 80% observed a single time. The sequenced sample was PBMCs. The receptors here all came from a boy younger than 10 in good health and CMV-seronegative. CDR3s include the opening cysteine and the closing phenylalanine or tryptophan. A D gene is named only where the DNA matches it firmly. Size tells how often a clone was seen (once, few, many) or the class of an expanded clone, and some rows leave it out.

j_call clone_size v_call cdr3_length d_call cdr3_nt cdr3_aa
TRBJ1-2 NA TRBV7-8 14 NA TGTGCCAGCAGCCCTAGAGGCGCAGGGTATGGCTACACCTTC CASSPRGAGYGYTF
TRBJ1-5 few TRBV6-6 15 NA TGTGCCAGCAGTTACTCGATCGGGAGCAATCAGCCCCAGCATTTT CASSYSIGSNQPQHF
TRBJ1-1 NA TRBV28 15 NA TGTGCCAGCAGTTTATTGCCAGGGGCGAACACTGAAGCTTTCTTT CASSLLPGANTEAFF
TRBJ2-1 NA TRBV18 15 NA TGTGCCAGCTCACCACTGGCGGGATCAGGGAATGAGCAGTTCTTC CASSPLAGSGNEQFF
TRBJ2-3 NA TRBV6-6 14 TRBD1 TGTGCCAGCAGTCCGCGACAGGGAACAGATACGCAGTATTTT CASSPRQGTDTQYF
TRBJ1-2 once TRBV6-5 14 TRBD1 TGTGCCAGCAGTACCATGGAGGGGGCGTACGGCTACACCTTC CASSTMEGAYGYTF
TRBJ1-2 NA TRBV9 17 TRBD1 TGTGCCAGCAGCCCGCACTGGGGGGGACAGGGGGCCTTTGGCTACACCTTC CASSPHWGGQGAFGYTF
TRBJ1-2 NA TRBV30 13 TRBD1 TGTGCCTGGAGCCGACAGGGGATCTATGGCTACACCTTC CAWSRQGIYGYTF
TRBJ2-2 NA TRBV4-2 16 NA TGTGCCAGCAGCCAACAACAGGATTCGAACACCGGGGAGCTGTTTTTT CASSQQQDSNTGELFF
TRBJ1-4 NA TRBV5-5 14 NA TGTGCCAGCAGCTTGGGGCAGGTCGATGAAAAACTGTTTTTT CASSLGQVDEKLFF
TRBJ2-3 NA TRBV5-4 15 NA TGTGCCAGCAGCTTTTTAGGGGGTAGCACAGATACGCAGTATTTT CASSFLGGSTDTQYF
TRBJ1-5 NA TRBV19 16 NA TGTGCCAGTACCATTGGGCAGGGTAATAGCAATCAGCCCCAGCATTTT CASTIGQGNSNQPQHF
TRBJ2-5 NA TRBV9 16 TRBD2 TGTGCCAGCAGCCCTGGACTAGCGGGGGTCCAAGAGACCCAGTACTTC CASSPGLAGVQETQYF
TRBJ2-7 NA TRBV29-1 13 TRBD2 TGCAGCGTCTCCGCGGGGGACTCCTACGAGCAGTACTTC CSVSAGDSYEQYF
TRBJ2-2 NA TRBV5-6 12 NA TGTGCCAGCAGCTCCTACACCGGGGAGCTGTTTTTT CASSSYTGELFF
TRBJ2-7 NA TRBV2 17 TRBD2 TGTGCCAGCAGTGGGACTAGCGGGAGGGTCCCTAAGGGCGAGCAGTACTTC CASSGTSGRVPKGEQYF
TRBJ1-5 NA TRBV7-8 20 NA TGTGCCAGCAGCTTAGCGGAAGGGACCGACCTTGGGAGGAACAATCAGCCCCAGCATTTT CASSLAEGTDLGRNNQPQHF
TRBJ1-5 once TRBV7-2 14 TRBD1 TGTGCCAGCAGCCTAGGACAGGCAAGTCAGCCCCAGCATTTT CASSLGQASQPQHF
TRBJ1-1 few TRBV29-1 10 NA TGCAGCGTTCAGCGGTCTGAAGCTTTCTTT CSVQRSEAFF
TRBJ2-4 NA TRBV25-1 15 TRBD2 TGTGCCAGCAGTACCTGGGCTAGCGGGGGGAACATTCAGTACTTC CASSTWASGGNIQYF
TRBJ2-1 NA TRBV6-1 13 NA TGTGCCAGCAGTGAAGTAGGGGTCAATGAGCAGTTCTTC CASSEVGVNEQFF
TRBJ1-4 NA TRBV19 14 TRBD1 TGTGCCAGTAGTATCGGGACAGCAAATGAAAAACTGTTTTTT CASSIGTANEKLFF